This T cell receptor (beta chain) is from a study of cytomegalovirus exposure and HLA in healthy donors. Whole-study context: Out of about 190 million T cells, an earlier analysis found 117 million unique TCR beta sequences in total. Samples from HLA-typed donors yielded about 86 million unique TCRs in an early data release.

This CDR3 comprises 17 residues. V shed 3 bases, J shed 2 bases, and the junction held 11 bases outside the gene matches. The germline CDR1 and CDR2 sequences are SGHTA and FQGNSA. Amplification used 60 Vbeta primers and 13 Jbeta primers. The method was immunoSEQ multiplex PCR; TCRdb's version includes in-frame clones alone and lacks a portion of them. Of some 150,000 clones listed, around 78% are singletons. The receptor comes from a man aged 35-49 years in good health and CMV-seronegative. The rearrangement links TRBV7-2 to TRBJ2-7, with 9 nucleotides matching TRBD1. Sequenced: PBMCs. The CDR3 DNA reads TGTGCCAGCAGCTTCGACGTACAGGGGGCGCTCCCCTACGAGCAGTACTTC. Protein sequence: CASSFDVQGALPYEQYF.